These T cell receptor beta chains were read from a single sample in a study of cytotoxic CD8 clonotypes in ibrutinib-treated CLL. Clones were sequenced by immunoSEQ multiplex PCR, and TCRdb holds only the in-frame ones, with some missing. The sample holds roughly 300,000 clones; around 77% are singletons and the top ten take about 5.8%. Here the sequenced sample was PBMCs, taken at disease progression, from a patient treated with ibrutinib. These receptor sequences come from a human donor with chronic lymphocytic leukemia. The CDR3 runs from the conserved cysteine through the conserved F or W. The D gene is left open where the match is weak. The size entry is marked missing in some rows and otherwise reads once, few, many or a size class.

D,size,V,J,DNA,CDR3
.,few,TRBV15,TRBJ2-1,TGTGCCACCAGCAGAGATGTTACATCCTACAATGAGCAGTTCTTC,CATSRDVTSYNEQFF
.,.,TRBV9,TRBJ1-5,TGTGCCAGCAGCGTAGGGTATCGGGGACGTTATAGCAATCAGCCCCAGCATTTT,CASSVGYRGRYSNQPQHF
.,.,TRBV19,TRBJ1-1,TGTGCCAGTAGGGGGACATCTAGAAGCACACCCTTGTTTCCTGAAGCTTTCTTT,CASRGTSRSTPLFPEAFF
.,few,TRBV19,TRBJ1-5,TGTGCCAGTGGGGCACAATATCAGCCCCAGCATTTT,CASGAQYQPQHF
.,.,TRBV7-2,TRBJ2-5,TGTGCCAGCAGCCAGGACCGAGGGGAGACCCAGTACTTC,CASSQDRGETQYF
.,.,TRBV10-3,TRBJ2-1,TGTGCCATCAGCGGGGCGGGACCCACCTACAATGAGCAGTTCTTC,CAISGAGPTYNEQFF
.,.,TRBV2,TRBJ2-2,TGTGCCAGCAGTGAAAGTCCAGCCGGGGAGCTGTTTTTT,CASSESPAGELFF
.,.,TRBV6-1,TRBJ2-1,TGTGCCAGCAGTGAATTACCGCTAGGTGGGGGGGCGACGCACAATGAGCAGTTCTTC,CASSELPLGGGATHNEQFF
.,few,TRBV27,TRBJ2-7,TGTGCCAGCAGTTTATGGGCAGGGTCCTACGAGCAGTACTTC,CASSLWAGSYEQYF
TRBD1,few,TRBV15,TRBJ2-7,TGTGCCACCAGCAGAGATCGTTGGAGACAGGGGGCGGGGAACTACGAGCAGTACTTC,CATSRDRWRQGAGNYEQYF
.,.,TRBV10-3,TRBJ2-3,TGTGCCATCAGAGGCCCAGACAGGGATACGCAGTATTTT,CAIRGPDRDTQYF
TRBD1,once,TRBV9,TRBJ2-1,TGTGCCAGCAGCGCCCGGACAGGGGCACCCTACAATGAGCAGTTCTTC,CASSARTGAPYNEQFF
.,once,TRBV9,TRBJ2-3,TGTGCCAGCAGCGTAGTTCTGCCGTCGGATACGCAGTATTTT,CASSVVLPSDTQYF
TRBD1,.,TRBV18,TRBJ2-7,TGTGCCAGCTCGTTACCGGGACAGGGGGCTCGGGAGCAGTACTTC,CASSLPGQGAREQYF
TRBD2,few,TRBV10-1,TRBJ2-3,TGCGCCAGCAGTGATAGTCTAGCGGGACGGGATACGCAGTATTTT,CASSDSLAGRDTQYF
.,.,TRBV6-4,TRBJ1-3,TGTGCCCCCTTGGGAGAGAGTGGAAACACCATATATTTT,CAPLGESGNTIYF
.,.,TRBV27,TRBJ2-1,TGTGCCAGCAGTTTAGCTACGTACAATGAGCAGTTCTTC,CASSLATYNEQFF
TRBD2,.,TRBV5-1,TRBJ2-1,TGCGCCAGCAGCCCACCCATAGCGGGCCCGTGGAATGAGCAGTTCTTC,CASSPPIAGPWNEQFF
.,.,TRBV4-3,TRBJ2-7,TGCGCCAGCAGCCAAGATTTGATCCGGCACGAGCAGTACTTC,CASSQDLIRHEQYF
TRBD1,.,TRBV7-2,TRBJ2-7,TGTGCCAGCAGCTTAGGTTGGGACAGCTCCTACGAGCAGTACTTC,CASSLGWDSSYEQYF
.,.,TRBV19,TRBJ1-4,TGTGCCAGTAGTATCTCAGACCACAGGGACTTTAATGAAAAACTGTTTTTT,CASSISDHRDFNEKLFF
.,.,TRBV20-1,TRBJ2-7,TGCAGCAAGGAGGGGGCCTACGAGCAGTACTTC,CSKEGAYEQYF
.,.,TRBV29-1,TRBJ2-1,TGCAGCGTTGTTCAGGGGACTACGGGCAATGAGCAGTTCTTC,CSVVQGTTGNEQFF
.,once,TRBV7-8,TRBJ1-5,TGTGCCAGCAGCTTAGAAAGGTCTAGCAATCAGCCCCAGCATTTT,CASSLERSSNQPQHF
TRBD1,.,TRBV2,TRBJ1-6,TGTGCCAGCAGGGCCCCGACAGGGCCTAATTCACCCCTCCACTTT,CASRAPTGPNSPLHF
TRBD2,.,TRBV2,TRBJ2-3,TGTGCCAGCAGAGAGATAGCGGGGGAGCAGCCGCACACGGCAGATACGCAGTATTTT,CASREIAGEQPHTADTQYF
TRBD1,.,TRBV18,TRBJ1-5,TGTGCCAGCTCGCACGGACAGGGTAACCAGCCCCAGCATTTT,CASSHGQGNQPQHF